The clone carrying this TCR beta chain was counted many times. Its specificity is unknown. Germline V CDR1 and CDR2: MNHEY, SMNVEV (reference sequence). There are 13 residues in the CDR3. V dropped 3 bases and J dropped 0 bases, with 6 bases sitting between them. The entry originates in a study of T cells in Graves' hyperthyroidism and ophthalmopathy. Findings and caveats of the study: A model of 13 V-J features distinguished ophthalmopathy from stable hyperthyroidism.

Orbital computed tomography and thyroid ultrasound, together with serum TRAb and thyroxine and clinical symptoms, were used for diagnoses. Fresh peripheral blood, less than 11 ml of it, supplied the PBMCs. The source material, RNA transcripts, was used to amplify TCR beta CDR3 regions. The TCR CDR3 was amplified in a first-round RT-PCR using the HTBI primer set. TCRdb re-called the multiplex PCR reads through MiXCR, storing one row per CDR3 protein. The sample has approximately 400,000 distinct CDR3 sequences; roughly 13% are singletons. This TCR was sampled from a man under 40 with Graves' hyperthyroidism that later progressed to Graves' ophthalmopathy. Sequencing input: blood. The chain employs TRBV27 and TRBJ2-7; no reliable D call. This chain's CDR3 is CASSFRRSYEQYF. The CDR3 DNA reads TGTGCCAGCAGTTTTCGACGCTCCTACGAGCAGTACTTC.